The clone carrying this TCR beta chain was counted a single time. The data belong to a study of a mutant IDH1 vaccine in newly diagnosed glioma. Time point: baseline, week 1 (first vaccination visit). Treatment of the sample: pre-vaccination baseline after standard-of-care therapy. Patients carried new grade 3 or 4 IDH1-mutant astrocytomas lacking nuclear ATRX. Assay: immunoSEQ multiplex PCR; the TCRdb copy retains only in-frame clones and omits some. The sample consists of over 80,000 clones, around nine tenths of them appearing once. CDR1 and CDR2 from the germline V gene are MNHEY and SMNVEV (reference sequence). Trimming removed 7 bases from V and 10 bases from J; junction bases left unmatched: 11. The CDR3 has 14 residues.

The starting material was PBMCs, obtained from a glioma patient treated with radiotherapy, temozolomide or both. This TCR came from a woman between 50 and 59 years old with glioma. This chain uses TRBV27 with TRBJ2-1, with TRBD2 matching over 9 bases. Here the CDR3 DNA reads TGTGCCAGCAAGGGTAGCGGGAGTTTTGAGGAGCAGTTCTTC. It yields the protein CASKGSGSFEEQFF.